There are a few counts of the clone carrying this T cell receptor (beta chain). Its matching antigen is unknown. This specimen comes from a study of CD8 T cells in ankylosing spondylitis. Findings of the study overall: Ankylosing spondylitis blood appeared to be characterized by a TCR beta motif of several highly homologous variants.

Each CDR3 protein gets one entry after TCRdb re-called the 5' RACE reads with MiXCR. The sample holds around 390,000 distinct CDR3 sequences, about a fifth seen once. Per the germline V gene, CDR1 is SGHAT and CDR2 is FQDESV (reference sequence). Trimming cost V 3 bases and J 2 bases; bases outside gene matches: 9. The CDR3 extends over 16 amino acids. The receptor was isolated from a male donor with ankylosing spondylitis. The chain links TRBV11-1 to TRBJ2-7; 8 nucleotides line up with TRBD2. What was sequenced was blood, either unsorted or a sorted T cell fraction (not recorded which). CDR3 bases: TGTGCCAGCAGCTTTGGGGGCGGGAGGTCCCCCTACGAGCAGTACTTC. Amino acid sequence: CASSFGGGRSPYEQYF.